Listed here are 14 T cell receptor beta chains from one sample, sequenced in a study of blood T cell repertoires in COVID-19. Clones were sequenced by immunoSEQ multiplex PCR, and TCRdb holds only the in-frame ones, with some missing. The sample has tens of thousands of clones, almost 90% seen once. What was sequenced was peripheral blood. The receptors were gathered from a man aged 50 to 59 with active COVID-19.

The chain links TRBV7-9 to TRBJ1-2, with 7 bases identical to TRBD1. CDR3 length: 17 amino acids. The trim removed 1 base at V and 3 bases at J, leaving 11 bases unmatched. Per germline, CDR1 SEHNR and CDR2 FQNEAQ (reference sequence). CDR3: CASSLDYRDRSYYGYTF. Written as DNA, the CDR3 is TGTGCCAGCAGCTTAGACTATAGGGACAGATCCTACTATGGCTACACCTTC.

The CDR3 nucleotides read TGTGCCAGCAGCTTAGAGGGGGGGCTTTTTCCCGGGGAGCTGTTTTTT. It yields the protein CASSLEGGLFPGELFF. J is TRBJ2-2 and V is TRBV11-2, with a tentative D call TRBD2 (7 bases). V lost 0 bases and J 6 bases, leaving 14 bases between the germline ends. CDR1 is SGHAT and CDR2 is FQNNGV in the germline V gene. The CDR3 has 16 amino acids.

Only a few counts were recorded for this clone. The rearrangement links TRBV10-3 to TRBJ2-3; D is uncertain. This CDR3 has 11 amino acids. Per the germline V gene, CDR1 is ENHRY and CDR2 is SYGVKD. The V gene lost 8 bases and the J gene lost 0 bases, with 3 bases spanning the gap. The DNA of the CDR3 is TGTGCCATCTCAAGCACAGATACGCAGTATTTT. Translation gives CAISSTDTQYF.

The V gene is TRBV7-6, the J gene TRBJ2-6; 7 nucleotides agree with TRBD2. Trimming removed 4 bases from V and 3 bases from J; junction bases left unmatched: 3. The CDR3 is 15 amino acids. The germline gives CDR1 SGHVS, CDR2 FNYEAQ. CDR3 region: CASSSGGNGANVLTF. In nucleotides, the CDR3 is TGTGCCAGCAGCTCCGGGGGGAATGGGGCCAACGTCCTGACTTTC.

V and J are TRBV6-5 and TRBJ1-1; D perhaps matches TRBD1 (5 bases). In germline, CDR1 is MNHEY, CDR2 SVGAGI. Trimming left V 8 bases short and J 2 bases short, with 12 bases between. CDR3 length: 13 residues. The CDR3 reads CASRPGGNTEAFF. In nucleotides, the CDR3 is TGTGCCAGCCGGCCGGGGGGAAACACTGAAGCTTTCTTT.

The rearrangement uses TRBV6-2 or TRBV6-3 and TRBJ1-2; a possible D gene is TRBD1 (6 bases). Germline CDR1 and CDR2: MNHEY and SVGEGT. The CDR3 totals 14 residues. Trimming took off 4 bases at V and 3 bases at J, with 12 bases between the two ends. This CDR3 reads CASSLGHTHYGYTF. CDR3 coding DNA: TGTGCCAGCAGTTTGGGACACACGCACTATGGCTACACCTTC.

The rearrangement uses TRBV5-6 and TRBJ1-1, with TRBD1 as a possible D gene (5 bases). V was clipped by 4 bases and J by 5 bases, with 9 bases between them. This CDR3 is 12 amino acids long. The germline CDR1 and CDR2 sequences are SGHDT and YYEEEE. CDR3 region: CASSTDTTEAFF. The CDR3 region has the DNA TGTGCCAGCAGCACGGACACAACTGAAGCTTTCTTT.

In its sample, this clone was seen once. This sequence joins TRBV2 and TRBJ2-1, with 7 bases fitting TRBD2. Germline CDR1 SNHLY, CDR2 FYNNEI. Trimming removed 3 bases from V and 4 bases from J; junction bases left unmatched: 9. The CDR3 spans 16 residues. CDR3 nucleotide sequence: TGTGCCAGCAGTGAGCGGAGGGCTAGCGGATACAATGAGCAGTTCTTC. Translation: CASSERRASGYNEQFF.

The CDR3 here is CASRAGQGYNEQFF. The CDR3, as DNA: TGTGCCAGCAGGGCGGGACAGGGCTACAATGAGCAGTTCTTC. This chain connects TRBV5-6 to TRBJ2-1; 9 nucleotides align to TRBD1. V lost 5 bases, J lost 3 bases, and 3 bases stayed unmatched. This CDR3 has 14 amino acids. Germline V gives CDR1 SGHDT, CDR2 YYEEEE.

This clone was detected a few times. The J gene is TRBJ1-2, the V gene TRBV27; 8 nucleotides agree with TRBD1. After removal of 3 bases from V and 6 bases from J, the junction contained 6 bases not matched to a gene. The CDR3 consists of 14 residues. Germline CDR1 and CDR2: MNHEY and SMNVEV (reference sequence). The CDR3 loop is CASSFGGQGNGYTF. CDR3 DNA: TGTGCCAGCAGTTTTGGCGGACAGGGAAATGGCTACACCTTC.

The genes are TRBV14 and TRBJ2-2; no reliable D call. V lost 3 bases, J lost 7 bases, and 3 bases lay in between. The CDR3 runs 11 residues. CDR1 is SGHDN and CDR2 is FVKESK in the germline V gene. The CDR3 protein is CASSQYGELFF. The CDR3 nucleotides read TGTGCCAGCAGCCAGTACGGGGAGCTGTTTTTT. Looking up the rest from reference TRBV14 and TRBJ2-2 gives the full variable domain: EAGVTQFPSHSVIEKGQTVTLRCDPISGHDNLYWYRRVMGKEIKFLLHFVKESKQDESGMPNNRFLAERTGGTYSTLKVQPAELEDSGVYFCASSQYGELFFGEGSRLTVL.

The V gene is TRBV5-1, the J gene TRBJ1-1; D might be TRBD1 (5 bases). CDR1 SGHRS and CDR2 YFSETQ come from the germline V gene. CDR3 length equals 14 residues. V was pared by 0 bases and J by 4 bases, with 10 bases between. CDR3 sequence reads: CASSLVPGGTEAFF. CDR3 in DNA: TGCGCCAGCAGCTTGGTTCCGGGGGGCACTGAAGCTTTCTTT.

V gene TRBV11-2 combines with J gene TRBJ2-3; tentatively, D is TRBD2 (6 bases). From germline, CDR1 is SGHAT and CDR2 FQNNGV. Trimming pared 4 bases from V and 8 bases from J, leaving 28 bases between. The CDR3 runs to 18 residues. CDR3 nucleotide sequence: TGTGCCAGCAGCTGGGATATAGGGACTTCTAAAGTGGGTGGTACGCAGTATTTT. Translated: CASSWDIGTSKVGGTQYF.

The J gene is TRBJ2-7, the V gene TRBV2; the match to TRBD2 covers 9 bases. Germline loops: CDR1 SNHLY, CDR2 FYNNEI. The V segment lost 0 bases and the J segment 0 bases; nucleotides outside the gene matches: 15. The CDR3 has 20 residues. CDR3 in DNA: TGTGCCAGCAGTGAAGCGCCTCAATGGAGTAGCGGGGGAACCTCCTACGAGCAGTACTTC. Encoded protein: CASSEAPQWSSGGTSYEQYF.